Listed below are T cell receptor beta chains from one sample, sequenced in a study of cytomegalovirus exposure and HLA in healthy donors. Using immunoSEQ multiplex PCR, the repertoire was profiled, and TCRdb retains in-frame clones only, with some absent. The table has roughly 160,000 clones, roughly 74% seen once. The sequenced material came from PBMCs. These TCRs come from a woman between 35 and 50 years old in good health and CMV-seropositive. Both conserved end residues are part of each CDR3. D genes are given only for firm matches. Clone size, where shown, is once, few, many, or a class for clones that have expanded.

d_call: .
clone_size: .
j_call: TRBJ2-2
v_call: TRBV2
cdr3_nt: TGTGCCAGCAGTGTAGCGCAGGGAAGGGGGGAGCTGTTTTTT
cdr3_aa: CASSVAQGRGELFF

d_call: .
clone_size: .
j_call: TRBJ2-1
v_call: TRBV12-5
cdr3_nt: TGTGCTAGTGGTTTAAACAGGGCTGAGCAGTTCTTC
cdr3_aa: CASGLNRAEQFF

d_call: TRBD2
clone_size: .
j_call: TRBJ2-5
v_call: TRBV11-2
cdr3_nt: TGTGCCAGCAGCCCATCCTCGGGACTAGCGGGATCAGAGACCCAGTACTTC
cdr3_aa: CASSPSSGLAGSETQYF

d_call: TRBD2
clone_size: .
j_call: TRBJ2-2
v_call: TRBV7-2
cdr3_nt: TGTGCCAGCAGCTTGGGGCTCGGGAGCGGGAGGTACTCCGGGGAGCTGTTTTTT
cdr3_aa: CASSLGLGSGRYSGELFF

d_call: .
clone_size: .
j_call: TRBJ2-1
v_call: TRBV19
cdr3_nt: TGTGCCAGTAGTATTGGGACTTTACGCTCCTACAATGAGCAGTTCTTC
cdr3_aa: CASSIGTLRSYNEQFF

d_call: .
clone_size: .
j_call: TRBJ1-2
v_call: TRBV7-6
cdr3_nt: TGTGCCAGCAGCGACGACGTAGGCGGCTTAGATGGCTACACCTTC
cdr3_aa: CASSDDVGGLDGYTF

d_call: TRBD1
clone_size: few
j_call: TRBJ1-1
v_call: TRBV28
cdr3_nt: TGTGCCAGCAGCCGGACAGGGGCTGGACCCACTGAAGCTTTCTTT
cdr3_aa: CASSRTGAGPTEAFF

d_call: TRBD2
clone_size: .
j_call: TRBJ2-2
v_call: TRBV7-2
cdr3_nt: TGTGCCAGCAGCTTAGGAGCTAGCGGGAGTCCCGGGGAGCTGTTTTTT
cdr3_aa: CASSLGASGSPGELFF

d_call: TRBD1
clone_size: .
j_call: TRBJ2-1
v_call: TRBV27
cdr3_nt: TGTGCCAGCAGCTTCCGCCAAACCGGGACAGGGGGATACAATGAGCAGTTCTTC
cdr3_aa: CASSFRQTGTGGYNEQFF

d_call: .
clone_size: .
j_call: TRBJ1-2
v_call: TRBV11-2
cdr3_nt: TGTGCCAGCAGCCCCGCGGGGGGACGGTTTAAGGGCTACACCTTC
cdr3_aa: CASSPAGGRFKGYTF

d_call: TRBD2
clone_size: once
j_call: TRBJ2-7
v_call: TRBV27
cdr3_nt: TGTGCCAGCAGTTTATCAGGGCGGGCTAGCGGCTACGAGCAGTACTTC
cdr3_aa: CASSLSGRASGYEQYF

d_call: .
clone_size: once
j_call: TRBJ2-2
v_call: TRBV15
cdr3_nt: TGTGCCACCAGCAGAGATGAGATAGGGGCCGGGGAGCTGTTTTTT
cdr3_aa: CATSRDEIGAGELFF

d_call: .
clone_size: .
j_call: TRBJ1-2
v_call: TRBV28
cdr3_nt: TGTGCCAGCATAACAGGGAACTATGGCTACACCTTC
cdr3_aa: CASITGNYGYTF

d_call: .
clone_size: .
j_call: TRBJ1-1
v_call: TRBV6-5
cdr3_nt: TGTGCCAGCAGTTACTCGGCAGGCTCCATGAACACTGAAGCTTTCTTT
cdr3_aa: CASSYSAGSMNTEAFF

d_call: .
clone_size: .
j_call: TRBJ1-4
v_call: TRBV12-5
cdr3_nt: TGTGCTAGTGGTTTGGTAAAATCACAGTCTAATGAAAAACTGTTTTTT
cdr3_aa: CASGLVKSQSNEKLFF

d_call: .
clone_size: .
j_call: TRBJ2-2
v_call: TRBV29-1
cdr3_nt: TGCAGCGCCTCCCCACTGAACACCGGGGAGCTGTTTTTT
cdr3_aa: CSASPLNTGELFF

d_call: TRBD2
clone_size: .
j_call: TRBJ2-3
v_call: TRBV2
cdr3_nt: TGTGCCAGCAGTTTAGGGACTAGCGGATCTGATACGCAGTATTTT
cdr3_aa: CASSLGTSGSDTQYF

d_call: .
clone_size: .
j_call: TRBJ2-7
v_call: TRBV7-2
cdr3_nt: TGTGCCAGCAGCGCTCAAGCAGGGATCGGTGAGCAGTACTTC
cdr3_aa: CASSAQAGIGEQYF

d_call: .
clone_size: .
j_call: TRBJ2-7
v_call: TRBV15
cdr3_nt: TGTGCCACCAGCAGAGGAGGAGTTGGAAGCTCCTACGAGCAGTACTTC
cdr3_aa: CATSRGGVGSSYEQYF

d_call: TRBD2
clone_size: .
j_call: TRBJ2-7
v_call: TRBV6-5
cdr3_nt: TGTGCCAGCAGTTACAGGTCTAGCGGGACCTACGAGCAGTACTTC
cdr3_aa: CASSYRSSGTYEQYF

d_call: .
clone_size: .
j_call: TRBJ1-1
v_call: TRBV28
cdr3_nt: TGTGTTTCCGGTGACGGGGTCCGAAACGAAGCTTTCTTT
cdr3_aa: CVSGDGVRNEAFF

d_call: TRBD2
clone_size: once
j_call: TRBJ2-5
v_call: TRBV7-3
cdr3_nt: TGTGCCAGCAGCACGGGACTAGCAGACCAAGAGACCCAGTACTTC
cdr3_aa: CASSTGLADQETQYF

d_call: TRBD1
clone_size: .
j_call: TRBJ1-4
v_call: TRBV28
cdr3_nt: TGTGCCAGCAGTTTACCTGGGACAGGGTTTAGGACTAATGAAAAACTGTTTTTT
cdr3_aa: CASSLPGTGFRTNEKLFF

d_call: TRBD1
clone_size: .
j_call: TRBJ2-2
v_call: TRBV19
cdr3_nt: TGTGCCAGTAGGGGGGACAGGGGATCCGGGGAGCTGTTTTTT
cdr3_aa: CASRGDRGSGELFF

d_call: TRBD1
clone_size: .
j_call: TRBJ2-3
v_call: TRBV9
cdr3_nt: TGTGCCAGCAGCGCCCAGGGGGATAAGGATACGCAGTATTTT
cdr3_aa: CASSAQGDKDTQYF

d_call: .
clone_size: .
j_call: TRBJ2-1
v_call: TRBV9
cdr3_nt: TGTGCCAGCAGCGTAGGCAGGTACAATGAGCAGTTCTTC
cdr3_aa: CASSVGRYNEQFF

d_call: .
clone_size: .
j_call: TRBJ1-1
v_call: TRBV18
cdr3_nt: TGTGCCAGCTCACCAGGGGCAGACGAATTGGTCCACACTGAAGCTTTCTTT
cdr3_aa: CASSPGADELVHTEAFF

d_call: .
clone_size: .
j_call: TRBJ1-5
v_call: TRBV28
cdr3_nt: TGTGCCAGCAGCTTAAGATGGGGCAACCAGCCCCAGCATTTT
cdr3_aa: CASSLRWGNQPQHF

d_call: .
clone_size: .
j_call: TRBJ2-7
v_call: TRBV5-1
cdr3_nt: TGCGCCAGCAGTCTACAGGTCTCCTACGAGCAGTACTTC
cdr3_aa: CASSLQVSYEQYF

d_call: TRBD2
clone_size: .
j_call: TRBJ2-5
v_call: TRBV5-1
cdr3_nt: TGCGCCAGCAGCTTTGGACTAGCGACGAGGAGACAAGAGACCCAGTACTTC
cdr3_aa: CASSFGLATRRQETQYF

d_call: .
clone_size: .
j_call: TRBJ2-3
v_call: TRBV6-5
cdr3_nt: TGTGCCAGCAGTTACGCCTGGGTAGCGGACACAGATACGCAGTATTTT
cdr3_aa: CASSYAWVADTDTQYF

d_call: TRBD1
clone_size: once
j_call: TRBJ1-2
v_call: TRBV25-1
cdr3_nt: TGTGCCAGCAGTTATGGGACAGTGGGTGGCTACACCTTC
cdr3_aa: CASSYGTVGGYTF

d_call: TRBD1
clone_size: .
j_call: TRBJ2-7
v_call: TRBV28
cdr3_nt: TGTGCCATACTACAGGGGTATGAGCAGTACTTC
cdr3_aa: CAILQGYEQYF

d_call: TRBD1
clone_size: .
j_call: TRBJ2-3
v_call: TRBV28
cdr3_nt: TGTGCCAGCAGTCCACAGGGGGCAGGGGGCACAGATACGCAGTATTTT
cdr3_aa: CASSPQGAGGTDTQYF

d_call: TRBD2
clone_size: .
j_call: TRBJ2-3
v_call: TRBV2
cdr3_nt: TGTGCCAGCAGTCGCCAGACTAGCACTTCTGGTACGCAGTATTTT
cdr3_aa: CASSRQTSTSGTQYF

d_call: TRBD2
clone_size: few
j_call: TRBJ2-3
v_call: TRBV5-1
cdr3_nt: TGCGCCAGCAGCTTGGAGGGGGGGCGCGGGACTAGCGGGAGGCGTCTGAGTGGAGATACGCAGTATTTT
cdr3_aa: CASSLEGGRGTSGRRLSGDTQYF

d_call: .
clone_size: few
j_call: TRBJ2-2
v_call: TRBV6-5
cdr3_nt: TGTGCCAGCAGTTATGGGGCCATGAACACCGGGGAGCTGTTTTTT
cdr3_aa: CASSYGAMNTGELFF

d_call: .
clone_size: .
j_call: TRBJ1-4
v_call: TRBV7-8
cdr3_nt: TGTGCCAGCAGCACCTATGTAGGAGGAAAGAGTGAAAAACTGTTTTTT
cdr3_aa: CASSTYVGGKSEKLFF

d_call: .
clone_size: .
j_call: TRBJ1-4
v_call: TRBV2
cdr3_nt: TGTGCCAGCAGTGATGGAGGGGTGAATGAAAAACTGTTTTTT
cdr3_aa: CASSDGGVNEKLFF

d_call: TRBD2
clone_size: .
j_call: TRBJ2-7
v_call: TRBV28
cdr3_nt: TGTGCCAGCAGTTTATCGGCTAGCGGGGCCTACGAGCAGTACTTC
cdr3_aa: CASSLSASGAYEQYF

d_call: .
clone_size: once
j_call: TRBJ1-1
v_call: TRBV27
cdr3_nt: TGTGCCAGCAGTCCGCGGGTGGAGAGCACTGAAGCTTTCTTT
cdr3_aa: CASSPRVESTEAFF

d_call: .
clone_size: .
j_call: TRBJ1-2
v_call: TRBV7-2
cdr3_nt: TGTGCCAGCACCCTGGACACCGATTTAGGCTACACCTTC
cdr3_aa: CASTLDTDLGYTF

d_call: .
clone_size: .
j_call: TRBJ2-5
v_call: TRBV10-2
cdr3_nt: TGCGCCAGCAGCAGGGGAGTCAACGATGAAGAGACCCAGTACTTC
cdr3_aa: CASSRGVNDEETQYF

d_call: TRBD1
clone_size: .
j_call: TRBJ1-3
v_call: TRBV5-1
cdr3_nt: TGCGCCAGCAGCTCCCGTACAGGGGATGGAAACACCATATATTTT
cdr3_aa: CASSSRTGDGNTIYF

d_call: .
clone_size: .
j_call: TRBJ2-7
v_call: TRBV6-6
cdr3_nt: TGTGCCAGCAGTTACTCGGGGCCCTCCGAGCAGTACTTC
cdr3_aa: CASSYSGPSEQYF

d_call: .
clone_size: once
j_call: TRBJ1-5
v_call: TRBV6-6
cdr3_nt: TGTGCCAGCAGAACACAGGGAGGCAATCAGCCCCAGCATTTT
cdr3_aa: CASRTQGGNQPQHF

d_call: .
clone_size: .
j_call: TRBJ1-2
v_call: TRBV10-3
cdr3_nt: TGTGCCATCAGTGAGGGAGCGGGGACACAAATTAATTATGGCTACACCTTC
cdr3_aa: CAISEGAGTQINYGYTF

d_call: TRBD2
clone_size: .
j_call: TRBJ2-2
v_call: TRBV5-1
cdr3_nt: TGCGCCAGCAGCTTGGTTGCCGGGAGGGCCTCCGGGGAGCTGTTTTTT
cdr3_aa: CASSLVAGRASGELFF

d_call: TRBD1
clone_size: .
j_call: TRBJ2-5
v_call: TRBV6-5
cdr3_nt: TGTGCCAGCAGGCGGACAGGGGAAGAGACCCAGTACTTC
cdr3_aa: CASRRTGEETQYF

d_call: .
clone_size: .
j_call: TRBJ2-3
v_call: TRBV28
cdr3_nt: TGTGCCAGCAGTTTCGACAGCGGGAGCACAGATACGCAGTATTTT
cdr3_aa: CASSFDSGSTDTQYF

d_call: TRBD2
clone_size: .
j_call: TRBJ2-7
v_call: TRBV6-1
cdr3_nt: TGTGCCAGCAGTGATTCTAGCGGGAGGGACGAGCAGTACTTC
cdr3_aa: CASSDSSGRDEQYF

d_call: .
clone_size: .
j_call: TRBJ2-1
v_call: TRBV7-2
cdr3_nt: TGTGCCAGCAGCTTAGGCGATGAGCAGTTCTTC
cdr3_aa: CASSLGDEQFF

d_call: .
clone_size: .
j_call: TRBJ2-5
v_call: TRBV2
cdr3_nt: TGTGCCAGCCGGGGGGCTGACAGGATCCAAGAGACCCAGTACTTC
cdr3_aa: CASRGADRIQETQYF

d_call: .
clone_size: .
j_call: TRBJ1-2
v_call: TRBV2
cdr3_nt: TGTGCCAGCAGCCTCGCGGGGACCACCAACTATGGCTACACCTTC
cdr3_aa: CASSLAGTTNYGYTF

d_call: .
clone_size: .
j_call: TRBJ2-3
v_call: TRBV6-1
cdr3_nt: TGTGCCAGCAGTGCCGGGACTTACAGAGATACGCAGTATTTT
cdr3_aa: CASSAGTYRDTQYF

d_call: .
clone_size: .
j_call: TRBJ1-2
v_call: TRBV6-5
cdr3_nt: TGTGCCAGCAGTTACGACAGTAACTATGGCTACACCTTC
cdr3_aa: CASSYDSNYGYTF

d_call: TRBD1
clone_size: .
j_call: TRBJ1-2
v_call: TRBV23-1
cdr3_nt: TGCGCCAGCATTGCTTACCAGGGGGCGCAATCTTTAGGCTATGGCTACACCTTC
cdr3_aa: CASIAYQGAQSLGYGYTF

d_call: .
clone_size: .
j_call: TRBJ2-1
v_call: TRBV21-1
cdr3_nt: TGTGCCAGCAGCAAAGTGGGGACAGGGGATCACAATGAGCAGTTCTTC
cdr3_aa: CASSKVGTGDHNEQFF

d_call: TRBD1
clone_size: .
j_call: TRBJ1-2
v_call: TRBV7-9
cdr3_nt: TGTGCCAGCAGCTCAAGACAGGGGGCTCTCGGCTACACCTTC
cdr3_aa: CASSSRQGALGYTF

d_call: .
clone_size: .
j_call: TRBJ1-5
v_call: TRBV19
cdr3_nt: TGTGCCAGTAGTATCAGTGTATGGGGGGATAGCAATCAGCCCCAGCATTTT
cdr3_aa: CASSISVWGDSNQPQHF